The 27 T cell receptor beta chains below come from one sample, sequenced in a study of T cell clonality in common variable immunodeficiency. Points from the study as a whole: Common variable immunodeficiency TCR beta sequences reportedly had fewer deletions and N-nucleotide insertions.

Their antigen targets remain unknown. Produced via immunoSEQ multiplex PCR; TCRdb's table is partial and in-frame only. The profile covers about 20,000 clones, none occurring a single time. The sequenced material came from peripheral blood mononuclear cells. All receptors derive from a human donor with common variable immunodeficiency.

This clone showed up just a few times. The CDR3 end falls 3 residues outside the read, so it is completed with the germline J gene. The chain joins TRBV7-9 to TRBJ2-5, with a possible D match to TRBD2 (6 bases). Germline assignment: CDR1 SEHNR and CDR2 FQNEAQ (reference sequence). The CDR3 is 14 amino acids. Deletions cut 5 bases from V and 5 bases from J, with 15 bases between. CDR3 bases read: TGTGCCAGCAGCCCAGGGACTTTGGGGGAGACC. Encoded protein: CASSPGTLGET. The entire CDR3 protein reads CASSPGTLGETQYF.

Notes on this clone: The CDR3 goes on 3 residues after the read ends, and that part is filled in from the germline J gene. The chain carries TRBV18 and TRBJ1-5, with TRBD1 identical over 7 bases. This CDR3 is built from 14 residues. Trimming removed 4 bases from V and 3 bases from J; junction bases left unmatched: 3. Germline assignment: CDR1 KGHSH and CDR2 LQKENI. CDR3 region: CASSLGTANQPQHF. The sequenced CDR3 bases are TGTGCCAGCTCACTAGGGACAGCCAATCAGCCC.

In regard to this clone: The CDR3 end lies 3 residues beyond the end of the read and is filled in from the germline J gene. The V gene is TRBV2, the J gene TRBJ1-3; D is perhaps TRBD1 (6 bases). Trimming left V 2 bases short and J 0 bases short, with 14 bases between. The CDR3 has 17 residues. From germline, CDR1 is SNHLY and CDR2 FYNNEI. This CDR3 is CASSEIPGTISGNTIYF. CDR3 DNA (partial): TGTGCCAGCAGTGAAATCCCCGGGACAATCTCTGGAAACACC.

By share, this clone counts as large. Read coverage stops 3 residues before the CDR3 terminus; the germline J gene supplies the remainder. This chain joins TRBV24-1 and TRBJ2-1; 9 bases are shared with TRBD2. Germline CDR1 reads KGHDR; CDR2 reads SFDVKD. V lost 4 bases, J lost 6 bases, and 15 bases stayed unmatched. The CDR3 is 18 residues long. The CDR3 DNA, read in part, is TGTGCCACCAGTGACCTCAATGCCGGGACTAGCAGGGGCAATGAG. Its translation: CATSDLNAGTSRGNE. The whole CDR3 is CATSDLNAGTSRGNEQFF.

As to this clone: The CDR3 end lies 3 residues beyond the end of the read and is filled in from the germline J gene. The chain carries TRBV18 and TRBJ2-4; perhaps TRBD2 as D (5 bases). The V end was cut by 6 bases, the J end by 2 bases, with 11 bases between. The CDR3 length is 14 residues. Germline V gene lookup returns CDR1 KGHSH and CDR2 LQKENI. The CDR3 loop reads CASSPSNSKNIQYF. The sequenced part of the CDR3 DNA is TGTGCCAGCTCCCCTAGCAATTCCAAAAACATT.

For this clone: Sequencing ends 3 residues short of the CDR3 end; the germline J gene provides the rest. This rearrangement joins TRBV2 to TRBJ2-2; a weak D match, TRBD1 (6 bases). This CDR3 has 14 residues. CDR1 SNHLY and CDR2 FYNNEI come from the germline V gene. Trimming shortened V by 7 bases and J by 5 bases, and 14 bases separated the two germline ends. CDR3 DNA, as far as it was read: TGTGCCAGCACTACAGGGCTGGGAACCGGGGAG. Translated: CASTTGLGTGE. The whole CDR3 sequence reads CASTTGLGTGELFF.

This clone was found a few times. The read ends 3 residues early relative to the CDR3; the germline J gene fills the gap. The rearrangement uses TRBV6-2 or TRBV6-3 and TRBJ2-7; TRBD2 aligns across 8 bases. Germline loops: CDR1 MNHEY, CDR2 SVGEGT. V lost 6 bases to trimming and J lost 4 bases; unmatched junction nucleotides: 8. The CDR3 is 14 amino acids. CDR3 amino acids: CASRPSGSQYEQYF. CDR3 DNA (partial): TGTGCCAGCAGGCCGAGCGGGAGTCAGTACGAG.

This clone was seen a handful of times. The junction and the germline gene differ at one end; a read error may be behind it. CDR3 loop: CASSASTGIRHEQYF. The CDR3 DNA, read in part, is TGTGCTAGCAGCGCATCTACAGGGATCCGTCACGAG. This chain connects TRBV7-7 to TRBJ2-7, with D perhaps matching TRBD1 (6 bases). The CDR3 end is not reached by the read, which stops 3 residues before it; the germline J gene fills it in. There are 15 residues in the CDR3. The germline V gene has CDR1 SSHAT and CDR2 FNYEAQ (reference sequence).

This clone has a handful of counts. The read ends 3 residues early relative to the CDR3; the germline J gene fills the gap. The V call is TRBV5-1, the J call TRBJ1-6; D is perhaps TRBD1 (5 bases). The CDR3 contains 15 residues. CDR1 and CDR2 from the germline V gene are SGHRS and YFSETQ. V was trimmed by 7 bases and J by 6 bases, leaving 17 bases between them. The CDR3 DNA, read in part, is TGCGCCAGCCGACCTGGGGGGGGTGGTAATTCACCC. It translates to CASRPGGGGNSP. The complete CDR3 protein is CASRPGGGGNSPLHF. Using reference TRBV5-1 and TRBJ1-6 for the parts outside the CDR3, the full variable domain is KAGVTQTPRYLIKTRGQQVTLSCSPISGHRSVSWYQQTPGQGLQFLFEYFSETQRNKGNFPGRFSGRQFSNSRSEMNVSTLELGDSALYLCASRPGGGGNSPLHFGNGTRLTVT.

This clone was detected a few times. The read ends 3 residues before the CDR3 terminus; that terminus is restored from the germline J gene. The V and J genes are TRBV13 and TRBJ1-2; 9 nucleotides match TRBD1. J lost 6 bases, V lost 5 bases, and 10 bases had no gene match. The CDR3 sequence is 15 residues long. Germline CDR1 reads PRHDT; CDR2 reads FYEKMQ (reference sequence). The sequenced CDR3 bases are TGTGCCAGCAGCGCGGGACAGGGTTCGAGGGATGGC. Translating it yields CASSAGQGSRDG. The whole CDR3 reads CASSAGQGSRDGYTF.

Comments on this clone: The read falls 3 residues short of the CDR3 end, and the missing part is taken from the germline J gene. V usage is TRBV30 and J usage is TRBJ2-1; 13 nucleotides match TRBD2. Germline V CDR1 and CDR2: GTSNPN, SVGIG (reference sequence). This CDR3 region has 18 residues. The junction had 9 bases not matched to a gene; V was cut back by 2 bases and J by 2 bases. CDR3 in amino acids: CAWSTPGLAGRPYNEQFF. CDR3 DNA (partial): TGTGCCTGGAGTACTCCGGGACTAGCGGGACGCCCCTACAATGAG.

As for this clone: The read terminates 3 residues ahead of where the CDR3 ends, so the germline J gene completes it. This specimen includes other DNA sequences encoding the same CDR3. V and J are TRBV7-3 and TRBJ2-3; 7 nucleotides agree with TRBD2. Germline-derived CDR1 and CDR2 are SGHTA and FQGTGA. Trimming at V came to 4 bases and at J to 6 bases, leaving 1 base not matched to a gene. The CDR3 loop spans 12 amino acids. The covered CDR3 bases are TGTGCCAGCAGCTATAGCGGGGATACG. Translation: CASSYSGDT. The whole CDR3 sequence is CASSYSGDTQYF.

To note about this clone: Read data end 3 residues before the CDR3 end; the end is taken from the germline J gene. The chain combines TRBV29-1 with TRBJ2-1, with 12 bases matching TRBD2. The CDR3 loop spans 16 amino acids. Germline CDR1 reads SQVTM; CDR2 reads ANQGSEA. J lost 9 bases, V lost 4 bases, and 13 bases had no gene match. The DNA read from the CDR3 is TGCAGCGTTGTCACCGGCTCTAGCGGGGGGGCCGGTGAG. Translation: CSVVTGSSGGAGE. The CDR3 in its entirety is CSVVTGSSGGAGEQFF.

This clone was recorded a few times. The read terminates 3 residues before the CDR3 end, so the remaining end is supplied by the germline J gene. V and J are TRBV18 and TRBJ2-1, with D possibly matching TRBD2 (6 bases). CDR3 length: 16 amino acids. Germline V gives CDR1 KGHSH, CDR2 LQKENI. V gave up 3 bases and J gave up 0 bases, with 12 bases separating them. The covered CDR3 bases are TGTGCCAGCTCACCCGGGGCGGGGAGCTCCTACAATGAG. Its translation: CASSPGAGSSYNE. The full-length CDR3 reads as CASSPGAGSSYNEQFF.

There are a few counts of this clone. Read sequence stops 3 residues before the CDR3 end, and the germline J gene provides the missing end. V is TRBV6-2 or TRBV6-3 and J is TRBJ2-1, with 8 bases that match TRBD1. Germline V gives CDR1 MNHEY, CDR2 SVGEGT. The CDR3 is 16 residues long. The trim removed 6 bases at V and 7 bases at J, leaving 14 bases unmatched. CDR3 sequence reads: CASRAQDRVGRNEQFF. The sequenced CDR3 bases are TGTGCCAGCAGGGCTCAGGACAGGGTAGGTAGGAATGAG.

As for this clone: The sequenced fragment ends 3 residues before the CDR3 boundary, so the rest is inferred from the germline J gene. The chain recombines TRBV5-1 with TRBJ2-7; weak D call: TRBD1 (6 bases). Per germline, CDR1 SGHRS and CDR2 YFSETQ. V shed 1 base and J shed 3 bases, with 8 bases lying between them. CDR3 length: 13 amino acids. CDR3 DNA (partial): TGCGCCAGCAGCTTGATACAGGGCTACGAG. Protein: CASSLIQGYE. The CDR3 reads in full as CASSLIQGYEQYF.

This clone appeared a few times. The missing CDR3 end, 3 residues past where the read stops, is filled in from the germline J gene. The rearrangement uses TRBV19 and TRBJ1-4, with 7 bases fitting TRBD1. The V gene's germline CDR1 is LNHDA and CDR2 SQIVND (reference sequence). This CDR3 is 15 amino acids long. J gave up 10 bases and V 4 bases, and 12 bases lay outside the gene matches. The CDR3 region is CASSNRPGQSGKLFF. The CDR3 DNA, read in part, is TGTGCCAGTAGTAACCGACCGGGACAGTCTGGAAAA.

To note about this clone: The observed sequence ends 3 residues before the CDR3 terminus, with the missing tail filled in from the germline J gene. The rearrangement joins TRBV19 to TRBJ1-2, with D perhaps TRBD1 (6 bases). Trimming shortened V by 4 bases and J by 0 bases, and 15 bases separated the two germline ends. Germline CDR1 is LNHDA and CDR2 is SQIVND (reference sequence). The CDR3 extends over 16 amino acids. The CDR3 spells CASSTRTVQTNYGYTF. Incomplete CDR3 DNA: TGTGCCAGTAGTACCCGGACAGTTCAGACTAACTATGGC.

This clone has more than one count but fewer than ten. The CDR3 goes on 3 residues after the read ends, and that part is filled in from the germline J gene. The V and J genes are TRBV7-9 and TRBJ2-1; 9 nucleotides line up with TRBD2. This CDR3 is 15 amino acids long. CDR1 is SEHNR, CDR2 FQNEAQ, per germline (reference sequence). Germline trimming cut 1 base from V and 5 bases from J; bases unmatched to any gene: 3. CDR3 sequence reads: CASSLGLAVNNEQFF. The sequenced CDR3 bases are TGTGCCAGCAGCTTAGGACTAGCGGTCAACAATGAG.

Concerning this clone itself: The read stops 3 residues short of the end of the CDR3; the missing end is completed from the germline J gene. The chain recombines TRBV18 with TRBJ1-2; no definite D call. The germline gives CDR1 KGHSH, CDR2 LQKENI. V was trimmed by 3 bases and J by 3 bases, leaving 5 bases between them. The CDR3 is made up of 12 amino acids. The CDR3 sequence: CASSPSHYGYTF. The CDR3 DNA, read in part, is TGTGCCAGCTCACCCTCTCACTATGGC.

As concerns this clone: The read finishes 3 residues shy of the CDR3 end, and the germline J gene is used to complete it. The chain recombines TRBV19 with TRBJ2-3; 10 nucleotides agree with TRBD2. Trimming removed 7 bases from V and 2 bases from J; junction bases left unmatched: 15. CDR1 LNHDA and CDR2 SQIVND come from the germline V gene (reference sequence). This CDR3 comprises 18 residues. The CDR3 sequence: CASTETGSGTSVTDTQYF. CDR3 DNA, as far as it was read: TGTGCCAGTACCGAGACAGGGTCCGGGACTAGCGTCACAGATACG. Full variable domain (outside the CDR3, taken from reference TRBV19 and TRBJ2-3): DGGITQSPKYLFRKEGQNVTLSCEQNLNHDAMYWYRQDPGQGLRLIYYSQIVNDFQKGDIAEGYSVSREKKESFPLTVTSAQKNPTAFYLCASTETGSGTSVTDTQYFGPGTRLTVL.

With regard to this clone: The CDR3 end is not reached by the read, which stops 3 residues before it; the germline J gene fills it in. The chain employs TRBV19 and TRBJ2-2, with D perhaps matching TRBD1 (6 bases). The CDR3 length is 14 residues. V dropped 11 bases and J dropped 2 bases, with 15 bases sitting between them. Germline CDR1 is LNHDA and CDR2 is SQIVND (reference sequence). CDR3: CASGTRGNTGELFF. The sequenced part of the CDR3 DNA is TGTGCCTCCGGGACCAGGGGCAACACCGGGGAG.

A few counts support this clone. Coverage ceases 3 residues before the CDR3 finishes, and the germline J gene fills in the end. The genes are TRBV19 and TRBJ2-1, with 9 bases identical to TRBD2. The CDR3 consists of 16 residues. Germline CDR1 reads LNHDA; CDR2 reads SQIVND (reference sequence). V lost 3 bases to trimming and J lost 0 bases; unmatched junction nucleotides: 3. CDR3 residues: CASSMLAGHSYNEQFF. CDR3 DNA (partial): TGTGCCAGTAGTATGCTAGCGGGGCACTCCTACAATGAG.

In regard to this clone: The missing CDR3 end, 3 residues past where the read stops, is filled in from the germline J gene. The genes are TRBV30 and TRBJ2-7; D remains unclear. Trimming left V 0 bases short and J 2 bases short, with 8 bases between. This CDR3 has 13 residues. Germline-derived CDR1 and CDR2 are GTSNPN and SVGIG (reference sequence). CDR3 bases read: TGTGCCTGGAGTGTACGTCTAGCCTACGAG. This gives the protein CAWSVRLAYE. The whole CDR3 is CAWSVRLAYEQYF.

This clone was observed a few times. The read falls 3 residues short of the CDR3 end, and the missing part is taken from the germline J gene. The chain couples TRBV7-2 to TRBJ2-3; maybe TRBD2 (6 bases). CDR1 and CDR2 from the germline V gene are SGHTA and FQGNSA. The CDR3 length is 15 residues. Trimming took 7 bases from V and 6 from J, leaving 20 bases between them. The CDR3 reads CASNDGRRGVDTQYF. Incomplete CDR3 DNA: TGTGCCAGCAATGACGGGAGAAGAGGGGTCGATACG.

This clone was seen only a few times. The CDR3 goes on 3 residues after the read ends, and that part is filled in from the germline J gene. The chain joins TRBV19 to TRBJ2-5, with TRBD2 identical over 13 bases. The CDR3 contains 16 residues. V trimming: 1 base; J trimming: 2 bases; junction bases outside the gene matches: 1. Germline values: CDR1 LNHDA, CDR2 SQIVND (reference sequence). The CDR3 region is CASSIVGLAGQETQYF. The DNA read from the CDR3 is TGTGCCAGTAGTATAGTGGGACTAGCGGGGCAAGAGACC.

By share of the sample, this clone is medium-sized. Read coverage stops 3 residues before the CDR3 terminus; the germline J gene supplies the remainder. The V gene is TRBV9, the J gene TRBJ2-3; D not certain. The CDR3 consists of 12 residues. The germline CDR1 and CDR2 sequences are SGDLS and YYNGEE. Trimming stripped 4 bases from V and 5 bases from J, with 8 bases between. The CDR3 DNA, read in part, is TGTGCCAGCAGCACAACCAGAGATACG. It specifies CASSTTRDT. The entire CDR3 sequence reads CASSTTRDTQYF.